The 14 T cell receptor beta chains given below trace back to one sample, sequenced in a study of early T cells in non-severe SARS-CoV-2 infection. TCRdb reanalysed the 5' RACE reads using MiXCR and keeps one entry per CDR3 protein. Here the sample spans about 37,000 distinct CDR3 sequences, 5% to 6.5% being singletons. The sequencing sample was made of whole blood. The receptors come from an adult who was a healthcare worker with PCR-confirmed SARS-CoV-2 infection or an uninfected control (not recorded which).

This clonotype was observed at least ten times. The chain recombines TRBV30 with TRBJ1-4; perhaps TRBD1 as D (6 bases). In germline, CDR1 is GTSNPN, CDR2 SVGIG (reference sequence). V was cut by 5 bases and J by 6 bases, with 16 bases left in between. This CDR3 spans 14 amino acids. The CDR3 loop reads CAWAQGIVDEKLFF. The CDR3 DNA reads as TGTGCCTGGGCTCAGGGGATCGTGGATGAAAAACTGTTTTTT.

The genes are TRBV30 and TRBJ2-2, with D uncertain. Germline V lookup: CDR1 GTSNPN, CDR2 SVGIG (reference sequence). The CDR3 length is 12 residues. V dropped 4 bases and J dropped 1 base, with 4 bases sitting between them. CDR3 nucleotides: TGTGCCTGGAACAAGAACACCGGGGAGCTGTTTTTT. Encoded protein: CAWNKNTGELFF.

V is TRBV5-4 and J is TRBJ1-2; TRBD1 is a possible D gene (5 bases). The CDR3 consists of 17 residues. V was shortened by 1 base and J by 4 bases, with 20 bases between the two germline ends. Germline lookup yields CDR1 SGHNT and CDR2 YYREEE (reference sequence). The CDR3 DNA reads TGTGCCAGCAGCTTGAGCGCGTCCAGGGCACCACTCTATGGCTACACCTTC. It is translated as CASSLSASRAPLYGYTF.

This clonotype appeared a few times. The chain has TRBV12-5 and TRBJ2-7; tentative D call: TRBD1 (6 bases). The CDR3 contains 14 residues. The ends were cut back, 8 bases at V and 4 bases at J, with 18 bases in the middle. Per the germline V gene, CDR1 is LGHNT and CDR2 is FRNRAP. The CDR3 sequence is CASTDRGIGYEQYF. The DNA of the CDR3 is TGTGCTAGTACCGATAGGGGGATCGGTTACGAGCAGTACTTC. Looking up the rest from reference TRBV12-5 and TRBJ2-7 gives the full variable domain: DARVTQTPRHKVTEMGQEVTMRCQPILGHNTVFWYRQTMMQGLELLAYFRNRAPLDDSGMPKDRFSAEMPDATLATLKIQPSEPRDSAVYFCASTDRGIGYEQYFGPGTRLTVT.

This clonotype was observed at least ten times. This CDR3 reads CASSQLNSPELFF. CDR3 in DNA: TGTGCCAGCAGCCAACTTAACAGCCCCGAGCTGTTTTTT. V usage is TRBV4-2 and J usage is TRBJ2-2; no definite D call. V lost 2 bases, J lost 11 bases, and 12 bases lay in between. Germline CDR1 LGHNA, CDR2 YNFKEQ. The CDR3 length is 13 residues.

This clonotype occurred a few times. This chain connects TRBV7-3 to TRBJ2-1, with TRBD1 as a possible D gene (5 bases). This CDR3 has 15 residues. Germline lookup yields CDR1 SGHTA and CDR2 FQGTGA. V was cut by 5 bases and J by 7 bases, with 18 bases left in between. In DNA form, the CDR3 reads TGTGCCAGCAGCCGTGCCGGGTCTAGGGGTAATGAGCAGTTCTTC. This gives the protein CASSRAGSRGNEQFF. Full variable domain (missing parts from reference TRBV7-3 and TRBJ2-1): GAGVSQTPSNKVTEKGKYVELRCDPISGHTALYWYRQSLGQGPEFLIYFQGTGAADDSGLPNDRFFAVRPEGSVSTLKIQRTERGDSAVYLCASSRAGSRGNEQFFGPGTRLTVL.

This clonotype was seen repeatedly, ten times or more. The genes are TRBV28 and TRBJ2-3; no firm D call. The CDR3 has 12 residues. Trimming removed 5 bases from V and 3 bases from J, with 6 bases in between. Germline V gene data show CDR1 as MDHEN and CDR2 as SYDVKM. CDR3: CASSLSTDTQYF. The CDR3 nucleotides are TGTGCCAGCAGTCTCTCTACAGATACGCAGTATTTT.

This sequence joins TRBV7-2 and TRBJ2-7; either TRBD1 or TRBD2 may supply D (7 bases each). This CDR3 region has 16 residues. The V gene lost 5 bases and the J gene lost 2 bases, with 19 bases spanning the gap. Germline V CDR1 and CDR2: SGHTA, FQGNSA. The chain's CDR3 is CASSQGGYRGPYEQYF. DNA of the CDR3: TGTGCCAGCAGCCAGGGGGGGTATCGGGGCCCCTACGAGCAGTACTTC.

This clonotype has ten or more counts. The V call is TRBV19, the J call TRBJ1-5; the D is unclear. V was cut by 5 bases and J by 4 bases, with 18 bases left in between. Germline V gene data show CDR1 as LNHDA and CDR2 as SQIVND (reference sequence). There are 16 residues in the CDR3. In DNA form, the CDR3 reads TGTGCCAGTAGTGCGCAGCACGGACTGTCAAATCAGCCCCAGCATTTT. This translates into CASSAQHGLSNQPQHF.

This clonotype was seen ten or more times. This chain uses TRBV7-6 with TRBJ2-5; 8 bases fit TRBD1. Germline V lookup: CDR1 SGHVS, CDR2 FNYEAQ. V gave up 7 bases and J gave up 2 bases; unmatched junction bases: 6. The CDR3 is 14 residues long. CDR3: CASTLGQVQETQYF. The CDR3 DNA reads TGTGCCAGCACCCTGGGACAGGTACAAGAGACCCAGTACTTC.

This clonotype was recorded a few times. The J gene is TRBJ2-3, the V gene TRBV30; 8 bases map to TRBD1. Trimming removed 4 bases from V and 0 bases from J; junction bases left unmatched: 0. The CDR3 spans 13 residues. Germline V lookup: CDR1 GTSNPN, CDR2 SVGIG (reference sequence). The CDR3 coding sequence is TGTGCCTGGAACAGGGGGAGCACAGATACGCAGTATTTT. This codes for CAWNRGSTDTQYF.

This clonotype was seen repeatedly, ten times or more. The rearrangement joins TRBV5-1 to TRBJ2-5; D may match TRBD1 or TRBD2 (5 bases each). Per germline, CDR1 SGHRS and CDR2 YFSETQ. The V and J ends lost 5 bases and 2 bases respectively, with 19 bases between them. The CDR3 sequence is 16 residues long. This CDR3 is CASSPRDPFKQETQYF. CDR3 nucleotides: TGCGCCAGCAGTCCGAGGGACCCCTTTAAACAAGAGACCCAGTACTTC.

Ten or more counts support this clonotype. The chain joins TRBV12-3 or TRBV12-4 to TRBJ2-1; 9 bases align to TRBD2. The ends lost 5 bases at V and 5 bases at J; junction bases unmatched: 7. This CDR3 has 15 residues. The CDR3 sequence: CASSLTSGWNNEQFF. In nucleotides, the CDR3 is TGTGCCAGCAGTCTCACTAGCGGGTGGAACAATGAGCAGTTCTTC.

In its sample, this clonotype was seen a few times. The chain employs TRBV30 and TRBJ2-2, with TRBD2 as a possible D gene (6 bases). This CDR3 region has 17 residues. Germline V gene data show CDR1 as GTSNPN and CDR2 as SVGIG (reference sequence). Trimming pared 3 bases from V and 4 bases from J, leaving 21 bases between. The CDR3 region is CAWRYGSGGFTTGELFF. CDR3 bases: TGTGCCTGGAGGTACGGTAGCGGAGGGTTTACCACCGGGGAGCTGTTTTTT.